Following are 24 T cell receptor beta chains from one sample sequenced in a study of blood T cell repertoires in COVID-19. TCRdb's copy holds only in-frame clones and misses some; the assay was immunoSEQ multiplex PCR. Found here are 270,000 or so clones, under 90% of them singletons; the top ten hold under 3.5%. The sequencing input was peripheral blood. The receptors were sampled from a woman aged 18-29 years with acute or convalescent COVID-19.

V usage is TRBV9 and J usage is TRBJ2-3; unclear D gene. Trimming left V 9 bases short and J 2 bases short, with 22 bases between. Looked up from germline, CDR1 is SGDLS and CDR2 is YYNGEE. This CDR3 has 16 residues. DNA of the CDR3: TGTGCCACCAATGCCGCCCTGGCGAGGTCCACAGATACGCAGTATTTT. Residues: CATNAALARSTDTQYF.

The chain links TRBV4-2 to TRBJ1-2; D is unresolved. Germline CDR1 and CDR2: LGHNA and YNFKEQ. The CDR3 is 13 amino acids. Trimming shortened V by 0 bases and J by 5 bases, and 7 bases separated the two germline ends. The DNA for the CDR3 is TGTGCCAGCAGCCAAGAGGGCAGTTATGGCTACACCTTC. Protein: CASSQEGSYGYTF.

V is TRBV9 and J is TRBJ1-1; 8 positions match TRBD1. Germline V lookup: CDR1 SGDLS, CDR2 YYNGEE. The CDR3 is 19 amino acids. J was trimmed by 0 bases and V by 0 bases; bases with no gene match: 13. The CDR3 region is CASSVAASGQGAVNTEAFF. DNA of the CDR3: TGTGCCAGCAGCGTAGCAGCCTCGGGGCAGGGGGCCGTGAACACTGAAGCTTTCTTT. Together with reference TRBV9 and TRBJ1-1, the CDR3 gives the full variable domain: DSGVTQTPKHLITATGQRVTLRCSPRSGDLSVYWYQQSLDQGLQFLIQYYNGEERAKGNILERFSAQQFPDLHSELNLSSLELGDSALYFCASSVAASGQGAVNTEAFFGQGTRLTVV.

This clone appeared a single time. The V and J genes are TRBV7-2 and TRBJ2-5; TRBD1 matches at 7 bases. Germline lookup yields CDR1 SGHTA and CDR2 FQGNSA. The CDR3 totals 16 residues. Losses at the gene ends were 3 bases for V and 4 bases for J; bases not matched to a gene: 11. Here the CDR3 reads CASSFRQGQYGETQYF. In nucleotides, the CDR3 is TGTGCCAGCAGCTTCCGACAGGGACAGTACGGAGAGACCCAGTACTTC.

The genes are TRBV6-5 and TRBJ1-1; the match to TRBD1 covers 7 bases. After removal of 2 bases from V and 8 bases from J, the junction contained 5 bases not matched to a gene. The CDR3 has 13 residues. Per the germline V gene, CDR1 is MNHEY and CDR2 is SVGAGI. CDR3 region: CASSYGTGVEAFF. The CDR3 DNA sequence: TGTGCCAGCAGTTACGGAACAGGGGTAGAAGCTTTCTTT.

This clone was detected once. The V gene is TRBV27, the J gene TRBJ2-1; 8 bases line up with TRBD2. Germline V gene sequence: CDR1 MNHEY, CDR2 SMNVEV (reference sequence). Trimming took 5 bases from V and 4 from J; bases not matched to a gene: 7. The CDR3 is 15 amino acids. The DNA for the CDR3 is TGTGCCAGCAGTCAACCGGGACTAGATTACAATGAGCAGTTCTTC. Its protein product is CASSQPGLDYNEQFF.

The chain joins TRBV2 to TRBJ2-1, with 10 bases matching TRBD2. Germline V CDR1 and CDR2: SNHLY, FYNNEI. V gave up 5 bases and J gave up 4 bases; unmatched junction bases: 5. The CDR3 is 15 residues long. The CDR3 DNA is TGTGCCAGCAGTCCCCTAGCGGGGGTATACAATGAGCAGTTCTTC. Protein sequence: CASSPLAGVYNEQFF.

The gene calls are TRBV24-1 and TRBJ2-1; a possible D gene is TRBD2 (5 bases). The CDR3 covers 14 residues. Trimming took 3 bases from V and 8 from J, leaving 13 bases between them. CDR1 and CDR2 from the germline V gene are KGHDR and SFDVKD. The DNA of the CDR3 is TGTGCCACCAGTGATGTCACTAGTCTCCATGAGCAGTTCTTC. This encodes CATSDVTSLHEQFF.

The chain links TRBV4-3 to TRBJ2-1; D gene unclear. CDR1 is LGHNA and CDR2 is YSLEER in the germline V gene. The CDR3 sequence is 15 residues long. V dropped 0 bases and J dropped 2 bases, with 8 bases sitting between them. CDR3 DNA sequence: TGCGCCAGCAGCCAAGAAATGCTAGCCTACAATGAGCAGTTCTTC. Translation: CASSQEMLAYNEQFF.

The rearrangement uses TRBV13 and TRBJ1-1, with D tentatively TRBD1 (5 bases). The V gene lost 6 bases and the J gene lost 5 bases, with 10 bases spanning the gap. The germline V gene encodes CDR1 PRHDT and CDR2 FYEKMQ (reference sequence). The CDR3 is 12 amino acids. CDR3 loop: CASSLGVTEAFF. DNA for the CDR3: TGTGCCAGCAGTCTAGGGGTTACTGAAGCTTTCTTT.

CDR3 sequence (DNA): TGTGCCAGCAGCCTACGGGACACCCTTTACGAGCAGTACTTC. It encodes CASSLRDTLYEQYF. The chain is built from TRBV5-5 and TRBJ2-7; D perhaps matches TRBD1 (6 bases). CDR1 and CDR2 (germline): SGHKS, YYEKEE (reference sequence). The CDR3 totals 14 residues. V was shortened by 4 bases and J by 4 bases, with 15 bases between the two germline ends.

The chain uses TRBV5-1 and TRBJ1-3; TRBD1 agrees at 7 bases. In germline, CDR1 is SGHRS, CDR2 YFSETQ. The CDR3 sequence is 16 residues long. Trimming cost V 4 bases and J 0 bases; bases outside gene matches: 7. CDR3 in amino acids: CASSGDGTASGNTIYF. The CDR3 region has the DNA TGCGCCAGCAGCGGGGACGGGACAGCCTCTGGAAACACCATATATTTT.

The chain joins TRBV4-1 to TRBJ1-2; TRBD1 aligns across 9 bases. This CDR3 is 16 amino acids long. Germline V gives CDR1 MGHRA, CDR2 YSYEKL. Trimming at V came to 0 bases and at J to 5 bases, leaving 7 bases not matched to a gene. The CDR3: CASSQDPGTGLYGYTF. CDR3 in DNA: TGCGCCAGCAGCCAAGATCCCGGGACAGGGCTGTATGGCTACACCTTC.

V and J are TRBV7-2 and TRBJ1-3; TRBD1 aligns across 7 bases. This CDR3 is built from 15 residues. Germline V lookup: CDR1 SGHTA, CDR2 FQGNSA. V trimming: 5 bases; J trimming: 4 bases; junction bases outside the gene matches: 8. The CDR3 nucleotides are TGTGCCAGCAGCATTACAGGGGAAGCGGGAAACACCATATATTTT. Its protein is CASSITGEAGNTIYF.

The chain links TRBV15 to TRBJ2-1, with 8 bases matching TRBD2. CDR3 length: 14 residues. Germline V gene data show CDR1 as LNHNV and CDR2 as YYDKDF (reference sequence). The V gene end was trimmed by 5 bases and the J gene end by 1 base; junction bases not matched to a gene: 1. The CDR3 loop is CATSGGRSYNEQFF. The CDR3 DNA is TGTGCCACCAGCGGCGGGAGGTCCTACAATGAGCAGTTCTTC.

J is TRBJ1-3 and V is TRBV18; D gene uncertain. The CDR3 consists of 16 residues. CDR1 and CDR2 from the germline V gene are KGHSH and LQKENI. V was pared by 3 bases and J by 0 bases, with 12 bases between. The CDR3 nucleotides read TGTGCCAGCTCACCTTCCAGGATGAGCTCTGGAAACACCATATATTTT. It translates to CASSPSRMSSGNTIYF.

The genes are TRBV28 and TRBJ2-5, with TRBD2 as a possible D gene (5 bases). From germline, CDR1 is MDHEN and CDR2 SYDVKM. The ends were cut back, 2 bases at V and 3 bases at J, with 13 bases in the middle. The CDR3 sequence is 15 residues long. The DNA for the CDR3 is TGTGCCAGCAGTTTAATATTGGGGAGAGAAGAGACCCAGTACTTC. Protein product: CASSLILGREETQYF.

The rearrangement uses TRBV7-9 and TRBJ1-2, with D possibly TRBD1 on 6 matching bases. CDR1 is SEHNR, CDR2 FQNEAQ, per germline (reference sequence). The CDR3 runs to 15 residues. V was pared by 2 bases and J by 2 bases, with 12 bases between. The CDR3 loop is CASSLLDSGNYGYTF. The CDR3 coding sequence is TGTGCCAGCAGCTTATTGGACAGTGGGAACTATGGCTACACCTTC.

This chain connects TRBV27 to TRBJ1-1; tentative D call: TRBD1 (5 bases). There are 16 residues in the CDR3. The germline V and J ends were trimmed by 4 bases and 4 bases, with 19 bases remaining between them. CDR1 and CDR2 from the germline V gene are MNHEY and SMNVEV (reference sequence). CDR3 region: CASSSGAWGVGTEAFF. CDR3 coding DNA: TGTGCCAGCAGTTCTGGGGCCTGGGGGGTGGGCACTGAAGCTTTCTTT.

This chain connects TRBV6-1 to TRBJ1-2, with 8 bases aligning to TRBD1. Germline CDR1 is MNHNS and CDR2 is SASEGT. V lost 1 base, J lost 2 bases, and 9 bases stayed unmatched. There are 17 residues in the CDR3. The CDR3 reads CASSEGPRTGWNYGYTF. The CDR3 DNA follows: TGTGCCAGCAGTGAAGGACCCCGGACAGGGTGGAACTATGGCTACACCTTC.

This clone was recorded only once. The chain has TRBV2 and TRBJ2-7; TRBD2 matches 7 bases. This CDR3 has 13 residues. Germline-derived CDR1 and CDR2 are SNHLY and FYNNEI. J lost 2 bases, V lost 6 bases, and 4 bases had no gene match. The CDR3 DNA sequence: TGTGCCAGCAGCGCGGGACTAACCTACGAGCAGTACTTC. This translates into CASSAGLTYEQYF.

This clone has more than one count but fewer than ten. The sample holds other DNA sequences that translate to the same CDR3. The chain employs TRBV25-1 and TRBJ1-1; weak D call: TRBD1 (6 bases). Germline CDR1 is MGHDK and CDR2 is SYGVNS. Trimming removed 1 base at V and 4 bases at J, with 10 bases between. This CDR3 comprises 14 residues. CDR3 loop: CASSEWGGGTEAFF. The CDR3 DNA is TGTGCCAGCAGTGAATGGGGGGGCGGCACTGAAGCTTTCTTT. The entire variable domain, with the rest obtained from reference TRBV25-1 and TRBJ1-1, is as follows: EADIYQTPRYLVIGTGKKITLECSQTMGHDKMYWYQQDPGMELHLIHYSYGVNSTEKGDLSSESTVSRIRTEHFPLTLESARPSHTSQYLCASSEWGGGTEAFFGQGTRLTVV.

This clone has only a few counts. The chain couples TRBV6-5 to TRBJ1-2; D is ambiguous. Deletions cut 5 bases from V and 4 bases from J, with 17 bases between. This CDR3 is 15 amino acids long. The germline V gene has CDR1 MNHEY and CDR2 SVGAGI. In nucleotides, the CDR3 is TGTGCCAGCAGTCCCCCCCAGGCCAATACCTATGGCTACACCTTC. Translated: CASSPPQANTYGYTF.

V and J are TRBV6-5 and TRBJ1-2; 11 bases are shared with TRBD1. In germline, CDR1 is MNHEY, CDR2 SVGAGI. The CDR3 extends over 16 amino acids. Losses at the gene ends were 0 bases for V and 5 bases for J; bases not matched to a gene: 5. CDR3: CASSYSGTGGSYGYTF. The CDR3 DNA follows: TGTGCCAGCAGTTACTCCGGGACAGGGGGTAGTTATGGCTACACCTTC.